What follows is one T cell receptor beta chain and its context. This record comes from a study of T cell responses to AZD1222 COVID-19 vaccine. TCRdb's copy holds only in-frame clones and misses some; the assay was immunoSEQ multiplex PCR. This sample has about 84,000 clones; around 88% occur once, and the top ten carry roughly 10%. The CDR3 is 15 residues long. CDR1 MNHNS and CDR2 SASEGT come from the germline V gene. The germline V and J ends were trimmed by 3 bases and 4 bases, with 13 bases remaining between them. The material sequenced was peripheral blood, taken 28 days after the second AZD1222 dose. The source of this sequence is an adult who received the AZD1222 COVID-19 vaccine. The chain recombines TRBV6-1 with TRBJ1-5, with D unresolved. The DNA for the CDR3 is TGTGCCAGCAGTGAGATAGGGTTGGGGAATCAGCCCCAGCATTTT. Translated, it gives CASSEIGLGNQPQHF.